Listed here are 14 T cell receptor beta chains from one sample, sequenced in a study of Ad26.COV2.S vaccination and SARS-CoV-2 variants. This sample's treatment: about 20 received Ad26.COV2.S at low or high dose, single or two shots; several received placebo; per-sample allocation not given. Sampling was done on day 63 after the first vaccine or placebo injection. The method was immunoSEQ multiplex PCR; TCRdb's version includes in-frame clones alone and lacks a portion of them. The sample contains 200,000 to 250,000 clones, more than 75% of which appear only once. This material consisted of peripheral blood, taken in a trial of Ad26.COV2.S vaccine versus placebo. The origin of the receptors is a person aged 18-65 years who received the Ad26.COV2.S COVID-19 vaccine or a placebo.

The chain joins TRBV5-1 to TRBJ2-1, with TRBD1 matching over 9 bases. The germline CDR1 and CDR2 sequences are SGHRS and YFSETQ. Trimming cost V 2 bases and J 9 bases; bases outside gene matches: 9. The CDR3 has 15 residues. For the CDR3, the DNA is TGCGCCAGCAGCTTTCGCGGGACAGGGTCCCCTGAGCAGTTCTTC. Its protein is CASSFRGTGSPEQFF.

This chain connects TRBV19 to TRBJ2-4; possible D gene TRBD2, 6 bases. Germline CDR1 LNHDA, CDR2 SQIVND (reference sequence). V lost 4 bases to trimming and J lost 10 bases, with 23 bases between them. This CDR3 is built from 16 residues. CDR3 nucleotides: TGTGCCAGTAGTAATCAGGATCATTTGCCGGGAGCAATTCAGTACTTC. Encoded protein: CASSNQDHLPGAIQYF.

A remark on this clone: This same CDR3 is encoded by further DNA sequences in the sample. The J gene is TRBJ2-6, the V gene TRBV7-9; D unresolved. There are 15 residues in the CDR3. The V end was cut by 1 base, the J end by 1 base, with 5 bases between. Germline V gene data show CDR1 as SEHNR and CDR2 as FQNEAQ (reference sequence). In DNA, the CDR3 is TGTGCCAGCAGCTTAGTCGGGTCTGGGGCCAACGTCCTGACTTTC. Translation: CASSLVGSGANVLTF. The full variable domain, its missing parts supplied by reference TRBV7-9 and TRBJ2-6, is DTGVSQNPRHKITKRGQNVTFRCDPISEHNRLYWYRQTLGQGPEFLTYFQNEAQLEKSRLLSDRFSAERPKGSFSTLEIQRTEQGDSAMYLCASSLVGSGANVLTFGAGSRLTVL.

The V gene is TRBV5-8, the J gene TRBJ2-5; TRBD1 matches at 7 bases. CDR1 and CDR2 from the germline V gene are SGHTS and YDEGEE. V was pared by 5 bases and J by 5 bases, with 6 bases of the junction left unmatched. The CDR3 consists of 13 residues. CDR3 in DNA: TGTGCCAGCAGGACAGGGTTTTTGGAGACCCAGTACTTC. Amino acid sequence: CASRTGFLETQYF.

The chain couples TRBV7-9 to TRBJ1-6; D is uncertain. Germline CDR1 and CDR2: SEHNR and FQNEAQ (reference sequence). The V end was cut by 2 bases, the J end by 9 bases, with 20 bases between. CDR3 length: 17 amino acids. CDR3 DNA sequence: TGTGCCAGCAGCTTACCCCTCACAGCCCCCGTCGGTTCACCCCTCCACTTT. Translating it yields CASSLPLTAPVGSPLHF.

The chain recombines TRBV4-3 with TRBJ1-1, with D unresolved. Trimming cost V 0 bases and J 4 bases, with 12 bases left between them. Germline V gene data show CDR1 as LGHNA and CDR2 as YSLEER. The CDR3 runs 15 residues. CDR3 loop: CASSQDSQLGTEAFF. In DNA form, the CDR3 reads TGCGCCAGCAGCCAAGATTCCCAATTGGGCACTGAAGCTTTCTTT.

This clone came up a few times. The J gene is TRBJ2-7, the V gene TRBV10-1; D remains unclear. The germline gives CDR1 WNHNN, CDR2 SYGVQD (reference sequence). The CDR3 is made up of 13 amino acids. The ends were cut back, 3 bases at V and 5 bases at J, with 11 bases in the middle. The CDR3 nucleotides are TGCGCCAGCAGTGATGGTAGGTTCAACGAGCAGTACTTC. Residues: CASSDGRFNEQYF.

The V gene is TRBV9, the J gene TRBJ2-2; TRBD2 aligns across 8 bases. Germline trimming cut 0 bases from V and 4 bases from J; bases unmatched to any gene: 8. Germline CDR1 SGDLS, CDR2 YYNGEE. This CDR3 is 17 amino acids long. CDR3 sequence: CASSVVPSGSGTGELFF. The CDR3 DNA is TGTGCCAGCAGCGTAGTTCCCAGCGGGAGCGGCACCGGGGAGCTGTTTTTT.

CDR3 sequence: CASSLVGDNRGYTF. The CDR3 DNA sequence: TGTGCCAGCAGCTTGGTCGGGGACAATAGAGGCTACACCTTC. The chain couples TRBV5-6 to TRBJ1-2; tentative D call: TRBD1 (6 bases). This CDR3 has 14 residues. Germline CDR1 SGHDT, CDR2 YYEEEE. Trimming left V 0 bases short and J 8 bases short, with 14 bases between.

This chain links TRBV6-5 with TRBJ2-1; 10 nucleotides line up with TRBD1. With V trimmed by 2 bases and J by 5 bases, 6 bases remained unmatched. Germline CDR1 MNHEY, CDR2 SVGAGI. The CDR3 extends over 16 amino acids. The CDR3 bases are TGTGCCAGCAGTTACACCCAGACAGGGGGCCACAATGAGCAGTTCTTC. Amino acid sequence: CASSYTQTGGHNEQFF.

The CDR3 loop is CAWSSGLNSGANVLTF. In DNA, the CDR3 is TGTGCCTGGAGTTCGGGACTTAACTCTGGGGCCAACGTCCTGACTTTC. The chain joins TRBV30 to TRBJ2-6, with D perhaps TRBD2 (6 bases). Germline V lookup: CDR1 GTSNPN, CDR2 SVGIG (reference sequence). V was trimmed by 2 bases and J by 0 bases, leaving 11 bases between them. CDR3 length: 16 amino acids.

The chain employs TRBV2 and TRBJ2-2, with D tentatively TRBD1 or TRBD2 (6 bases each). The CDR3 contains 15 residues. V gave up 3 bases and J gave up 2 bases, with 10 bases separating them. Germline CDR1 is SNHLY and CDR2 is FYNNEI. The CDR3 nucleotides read TGTGCCAGCAGTGACCGGGGGCCTAACACCGGGGAGCTGTTTTTT. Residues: CASSDRGPNTGELFF.

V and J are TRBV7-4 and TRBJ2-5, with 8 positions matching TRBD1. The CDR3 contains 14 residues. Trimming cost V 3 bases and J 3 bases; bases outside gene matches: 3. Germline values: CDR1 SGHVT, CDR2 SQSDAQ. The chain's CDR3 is CASSLDREEETQYF. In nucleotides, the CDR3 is TGTGCCAGCAGCTTGGACAGGGAAGAAGAGACCCAGTACTTC.

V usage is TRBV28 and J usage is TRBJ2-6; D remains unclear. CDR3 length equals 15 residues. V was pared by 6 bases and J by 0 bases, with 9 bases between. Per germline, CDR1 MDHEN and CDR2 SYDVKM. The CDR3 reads CASSPAFSGANVLTF. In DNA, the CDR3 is TGTGCCAGCAGCCCCGCTTTCTCTGGGGCCAACGTCCTGACTTTC. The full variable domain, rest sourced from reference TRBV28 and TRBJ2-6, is DVKVTQSSRYLVKRTGEKVFLECVQDMDHENMFWYRQDPGLGLRLIYFSYDVKMKEKGDIPEGYSVSREKKERFSLILESASTNQTSMYLCASSPAFSGANVLTFGAGSRLTVL.